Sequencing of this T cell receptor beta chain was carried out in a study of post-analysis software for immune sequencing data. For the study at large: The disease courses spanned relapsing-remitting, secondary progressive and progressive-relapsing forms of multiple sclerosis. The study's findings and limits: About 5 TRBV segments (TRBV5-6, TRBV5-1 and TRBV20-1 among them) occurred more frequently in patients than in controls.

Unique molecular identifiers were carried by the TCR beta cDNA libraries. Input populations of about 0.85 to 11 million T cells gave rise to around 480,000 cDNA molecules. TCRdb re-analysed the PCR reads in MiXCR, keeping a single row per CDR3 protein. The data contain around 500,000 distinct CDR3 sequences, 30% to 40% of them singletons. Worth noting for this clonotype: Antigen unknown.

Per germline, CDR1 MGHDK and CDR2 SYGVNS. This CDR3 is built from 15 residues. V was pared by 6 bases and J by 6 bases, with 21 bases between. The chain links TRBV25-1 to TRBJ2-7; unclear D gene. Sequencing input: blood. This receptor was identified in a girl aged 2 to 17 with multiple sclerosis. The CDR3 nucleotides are TGTGCCAGCAGAGCCCCTAGGTCCGTACCGAGCGAGCAGTACTTC. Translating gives CASRAPRSVPSEQYF.